Listed below are T cell receptor beta chains from one sample, sequenced in a study of T-cell memory formation after mild COVID-19. MiXCR, run by TCRdb on the 5' RACE reads, gives a single entry per CDR3 protein. The data contain about 320,000 distinct CDR3 sequences, roughly an eighth of them singletons. Sequencing was performed on PBMCs or a T cell subset sorted from them (not recorded which). These receptors were taken from a man younger than 30 who had mild COVID-19 (a few samples of this study predate the infection). Cell type and time point are not known. The CDR3 runs from the conserved cysteine through the conserved F or W. A D gene is named only where the DNA matches it firmly. Clone size, where shown, is once, few, many, or a class for clones that have expanded.

j_gene	abundance	v_gene	d_gene	CDR3aa
TRBJ2-5	many	TRBV4-1	NA	CASSQDGLAGETQYF
TRBJ2-1	NA	TRBV6-1	NA	CASSEGRPQGQFF
TRBJ2-3	few	TRBV5-1	NA	CASSLRGAHDTQYF
TRBJ1-2	few	TRBV20-1	TRBD1	CSARDRDRGRLYGYTF
TRBJ2-7	NA	TRBV7-6	NA	CASSLAPRGRMRSYEQYF
TRBJ2-2	NA	TRBV12-3/TRBV12-4	NA	CASSKRRPSNTGELFF
TRBJ2-3	NA	TRBV7-2	TRBD2	CASPPRGGADTQYF
TRBJ1-2	NA	TRBV15	TRBD1	CATSRRQGGGYTF
TRBJ2-3	many	TRBV20-1	NA	CSARSLGQNTQYF
TRBJ2-7	few	TRBV7-2	NA	CASSPWDGYEQYF
TRBJ2-3	few	TRBV11-2	NA	CASSLKGSTDTQYF
TRBJ1-2	few	TRBV5-1	NA	CASSLPSGTHYGYTF
TRBJ1-1	few	TRBV28	NA	CASSFGRVRFLNTEAFF
TRBJ2-7	few	TRBV6-1	TRBD1	CASSAATGSEQYF
TRBJ2-5	few	TRBV5-1	TRBD1	CASSQQGTETQYF
TRBJ1-1	NA	TRBV4-3	TRBD1	CASSQLAGGWEEAFF